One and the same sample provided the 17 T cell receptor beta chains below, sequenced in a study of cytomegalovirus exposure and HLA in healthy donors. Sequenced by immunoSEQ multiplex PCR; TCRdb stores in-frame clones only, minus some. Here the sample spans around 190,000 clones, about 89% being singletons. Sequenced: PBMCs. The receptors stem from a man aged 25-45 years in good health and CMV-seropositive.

The CDR3 region has the DNA TGTGCCAGCAGCTTGTCGTGGGTAGCGGGGGGCTTCCGACCAGATACGCAGTATTTT. Translation: CASSLSWVAGGFRPDTQYF. The chain employs TRBV11-2 and TRBJ2-3; 10 bases are a match to TRBD2. The trim removed 3 bases at V and 4 bases at J, leaving 16 bases unmatched. The CDR3 covers 19 residues. Germline CDR1 is SGHAT and CDR2 is FQNNGV.

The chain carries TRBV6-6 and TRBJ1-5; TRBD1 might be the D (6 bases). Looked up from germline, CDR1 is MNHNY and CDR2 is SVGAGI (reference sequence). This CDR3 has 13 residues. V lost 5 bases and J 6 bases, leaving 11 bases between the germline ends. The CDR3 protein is CASSREGGQPQHF. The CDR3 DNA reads TGTGCCAGCAGTCGAGAAGGGGGTCAGCCCCAGCATTTT.

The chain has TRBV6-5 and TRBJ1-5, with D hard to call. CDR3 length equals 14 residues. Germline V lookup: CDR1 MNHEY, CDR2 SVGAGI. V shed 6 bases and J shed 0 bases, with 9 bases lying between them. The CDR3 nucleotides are TGTGCCAGCAGCAGAGCTTCTAGCAATCAGCCCCAGCATTTT. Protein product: CASSRASSNQPQHF.

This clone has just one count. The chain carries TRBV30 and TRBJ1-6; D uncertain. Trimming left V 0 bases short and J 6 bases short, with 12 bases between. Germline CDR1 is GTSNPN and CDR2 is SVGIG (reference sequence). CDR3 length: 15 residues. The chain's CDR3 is CAWSVSGRFNSPLHF. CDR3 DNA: TGTGCCTGGAGTGTAAGTGGGCGCTTTAATTCACCCCTCCACTTT.

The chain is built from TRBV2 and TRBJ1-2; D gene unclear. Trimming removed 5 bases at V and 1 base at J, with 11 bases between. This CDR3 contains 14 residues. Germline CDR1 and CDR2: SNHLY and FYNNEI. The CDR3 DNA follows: TGTGCCAGCAGTCTTATACAGATTAACTATGGCTACACCTTC. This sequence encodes CASSLIQINYGYTF.

CDR3 coding DNA: TGTGCCACTCGTCCCAGGGGCGCGGGGGTTTCACCCCTCCACTTT. Its translation: CATRPRGAGVSPLHF. This chain links TRBV6-6 with TRBJ1-6; possibly TRBD1 for D (6 bases). Germline loops: CDR1 MNHNY, CDR2 SVGAGI (reference sequence). This CDR3 contains 15 residues. V lost 10 bases and J 9 bases, leaving 22 bases between the germline ends.

CDR3 protein: CASRDLSGLNTGELFF. The CDR3 DNA reads as TGCGCCAGCAGGGACCTGAGCGGATTGAACACCGGGGAGCTGTTTTTT. The chain uses TRBV4-1 and TRBJ2-2; tentatively, D is TRBD2 (5 bases). The CDR3 spans 16 residues. Germline-derived CDR1 and CDR2 are MGHRA and YSYEKL. Deletions cut 6 bases from V and 1 base from J, with 15 bases between.

The CDR3 DNA reads as TGTGCCAGCTTGGCCGACAGGGGCGGTGAAAAACTGTTTTTT. This encodes CASLADRGGEKLFF. The chain carries TRBV18 and TRBJ1-4; 8 bases line up with TRBD1. From germline, CDR1 is KGHSH and CDR2 LQKENI. V was pared by 7 bases and J by 7 bases, with 8 bases of the junction left unmatched. The CDR3 spans 14 residues.

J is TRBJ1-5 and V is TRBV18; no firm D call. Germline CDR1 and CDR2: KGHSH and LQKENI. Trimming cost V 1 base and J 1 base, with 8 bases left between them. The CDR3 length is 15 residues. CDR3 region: CASSPQYGSNQPQHF. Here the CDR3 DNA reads TGTGCCAGCTCACCACAGTACGGGAGCAATCAGCCCCAGCATTTT.

The CDR3 loop is CASSPGLANHNEQFF. CDR3 bases: TGCGCCAGCAGCCCTGGACTAGCGAACCACAATGAGCAGTTCTTC. V is TRBV5-1 and J is TRBJ2-1; 9 nucleotides align to TRBD2. CDR1 and CDR2 from the germline V gene are SGHRS and YFSETQ. This CDR3 region has 15 residues. The ends lost 4 bases at V and 5 bases at J; junction bases unmatched: 7.

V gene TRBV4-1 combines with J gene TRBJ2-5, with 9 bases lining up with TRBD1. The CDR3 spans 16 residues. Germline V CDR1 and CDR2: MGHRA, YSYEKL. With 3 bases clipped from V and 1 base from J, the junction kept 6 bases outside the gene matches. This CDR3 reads CASSHLGQGPQETQYF. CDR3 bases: TGCGCCAGCAGCCACTTGGGACAGGGACCCCAAGAGACCCAGTACTTC.

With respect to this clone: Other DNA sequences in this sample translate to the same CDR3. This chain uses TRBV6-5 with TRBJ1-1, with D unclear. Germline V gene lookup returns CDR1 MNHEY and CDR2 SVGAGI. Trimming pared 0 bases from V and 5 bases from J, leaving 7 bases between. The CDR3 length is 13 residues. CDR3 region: CASSYSRGTEAFF. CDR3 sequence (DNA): TGTGCCAGCAGTTACTCTCGTGGAACTGAAGCTTTCTTT.

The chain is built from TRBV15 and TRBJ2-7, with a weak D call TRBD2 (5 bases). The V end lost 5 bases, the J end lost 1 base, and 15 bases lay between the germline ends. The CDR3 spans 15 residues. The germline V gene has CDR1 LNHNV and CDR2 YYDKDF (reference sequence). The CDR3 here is CATSRAGRWSYEQYF. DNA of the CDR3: TGTGCCACCAGCCGCGCGGGCCGCTGGTCCTACGAGCAGTACTTC.

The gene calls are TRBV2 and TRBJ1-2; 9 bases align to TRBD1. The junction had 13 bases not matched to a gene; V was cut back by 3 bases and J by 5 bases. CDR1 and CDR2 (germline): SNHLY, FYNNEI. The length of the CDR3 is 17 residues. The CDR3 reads CASSELTGGRSRYGYTF. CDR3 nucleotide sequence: TGTGCCAGCAGTGAGTTAACAGGGGGCAGGTCTAGATATGGCTACACCTTC.

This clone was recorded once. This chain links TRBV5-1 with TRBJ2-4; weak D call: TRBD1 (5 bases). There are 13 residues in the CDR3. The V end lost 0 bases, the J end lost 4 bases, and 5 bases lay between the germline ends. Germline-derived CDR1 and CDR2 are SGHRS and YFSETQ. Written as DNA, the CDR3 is TGCGCCAGCAGCTTGGACAGGAAAAACATTCAGTACTTC. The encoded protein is CASSLDRKNIQYF.

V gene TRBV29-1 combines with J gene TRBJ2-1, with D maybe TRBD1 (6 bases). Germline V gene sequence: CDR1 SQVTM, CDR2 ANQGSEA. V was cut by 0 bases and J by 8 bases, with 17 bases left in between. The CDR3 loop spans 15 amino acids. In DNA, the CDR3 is TGCAGCGTTGAAGATAGGGGGTGGTCGTCCGATGAGCAGTTCTTC. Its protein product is CSVEDRGWSSDEQFF.

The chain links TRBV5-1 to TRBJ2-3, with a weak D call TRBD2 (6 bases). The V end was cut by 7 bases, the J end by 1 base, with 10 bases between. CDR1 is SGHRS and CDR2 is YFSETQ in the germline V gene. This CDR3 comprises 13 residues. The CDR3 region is CASRGGRTDTQYF. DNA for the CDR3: TGCGCCAGCCGGGGAGGTCGCACAGATACGCAGTATTTT.